This T cell receptor (beta chain) was retrieved from a study of OX40 agonist ivuxolimab in advanced cancers. Background for the entire study: The costimulatory receptor OX40 (CD134) was targeted by ivuxolimab, a fully human IgG2 agonistic monoclonal antibody. Intravenous ivuxolimab was administered to patients every 2 weeks at six dose levels: 0.01, 0.1, 0.3, 1.5, 3 and 10 mg/kg. Of the approximately 50 dose-escalation patients, hepatocellular carcinoma was present in 19, melanoma in some 15, renal cell carcinoma in 9 and head and neck cancer in 9. In the dose-escalation cohort, 82.7% of patients were male, and the mean age was around 60 years, with a range of roughly 20 to 85. Prior anti-PD-1, anti-PD-L1 or anti-CTLA-4 therapy was permitted, and checkpoint inhibitors had been received by roughly 42% of dose-escalation patients. Three dose-escalation patients achieved partial responses, one with hepatocellular carcinoma and two with cutaneous melanoma. The point of sequencing TCRbeta in the periphery was to test whether ivuxolimab changed TCR sequence diversity and drove clonal T-cell expansion. The paper describes the monotherapy dose-escalation part (N of about 52 patients) of the phase I trial of ivuxolimab.

A note on this clone: The antigen it recognizes is unknown. Base quality data are lacking; no much larger clone is found one base away.

Relative to germline, V is 0 bases shorter and J is 0 bases shorter, with 9 bases between their ends. From the cysteine up to the phenylalanine, the CDR3 has a length of 15 residues. The entry retains the CDR3 DNA only, 45 bases that are in frame from base 1. CDR1 and CDR2 are drawn from the germline V gene: SGDLS, YYNGEE. Genomic DNA was isolated from the sorted cells so that the TCRbeta CDR3 region could be sequenced. The immunoSEQ Assay was used to sequence the TCRbeta CDR3 regions. TCRdb stores this immuneACCESS table with in-frame sequences only. Part of the clones is absent; in the studies checked, under half of the shortfall reflects unresolved V genes, and no reason is known for the rest. For this sample the table gives 45,000 to 60,000 clones, of which over 70% were detected only once. The ten largest clonotypes hold 4.4% of the sample. Patients with a history of autoimmune disease or receiving systemic immunosuppression were excluded from the trial. Peripheral blood for TCR sequencing was collected from all dose cohorts at baseline, on cycle 4 day 1, and on cycle 7 day 1. The samples were drawn from a first-in-human, open-label, multicenter phase I dose-escalation trial of ivuxolimab. Adults with locally advanced or metastatic head and neck squamous cell, hepatocellular, melanoma or renal cell carcinoma were enrolled in the trial. Before TCR sequencing, CD4+ T cells and CD8+ T cells were sorted from peripheral blood as separate populations.

Study-wide findings and limitations: At doses from 0.1 to 3.0 mg/kg, clonal expansion was seen in both CD4+ and CD8+ blood T cells between baseline and week 6. After ivuxolimab, CD8+ T cells had more expanded clones than CD4+ T cells on average. Low levels of normalized T-cell clonal expansion were also seen in some patients who did not respond. Partial responders in the 0.1-3.0 mg/kg groups had among the lowest normalized peripheral clonal expansion, especially among CD8+ T cells. Antigen specificity was not determined for the clonally expanded peripheral T cells.

The sample in question was CD4+ or CD8+ T cells sorted from blood, obtained in a trial of the OX40 agonist ivuxolimab. The chain couples TRBV9 to TRBJ1-1; a tentative D match to TRBD1 spans 6 bases. The receptor was derived from an adult with an advanced solid tumor such as melanoma, head and neck, liver or kidney cancer. CDR3 reads: CASSVEGGLNTEAFF. The nucleotide sequence reads TGTGCCAGCAGCGTAGAGGGGGGCCTGAACACTGAAGCTTTCTTT.